Listed here are 15 T cell receptor beta chains from one sample, sequenced in a study of read filtering for tumor transcriptome and immune sequencing (dated by TCRdb to the early 2020s). The sample was run on an Illumina HiSeq 4000. TCR libraries were built from roughly 370 ng RNA with the Immunoverse kit, using molecular barcoded adaptors covering alpha/delta and beta/gamma chains. In-frame beta chains were kept once TCRdb had trimmed the public reads at Q25 with fastp and called clones with MiXCR. Rows are unified per CDR3 protein, each entry keeping the most common DNA and genes. The sample table holds 75,000 to 95,000 distinct CDR3 sequences, of which roughly a fifth were seen once. The ten top clones hold approximately 10% of the sample. Sample: a population of CD138-negative cells sorted from bone marrow. This sample's cell subset or site label indicates: bone marrow mononuclear cells depleted of CD138+ plasma/myeloma cells by negative magnetic selection. The origin of the receptors is a donor at least 40 years old with multiple myeloma.

The gene calls are TRBV4-1 and TRBJ1-3, with 10 positions matching TRBD1. V lost 0 bases to trimming and J lost 3 bases; unmatched junction nucleotides: 8. From germline, CDR1 is MGHRA and CDR2 YSYEKL. CDR3 size: 18 residues. CDR3 nucleotides: TGCGCCAGCAGCCAAGATCAGATGGGACAGGGGTTTGGAAACACCATATATTTT. Protein product: CASSQDQMGQGFGNTIYF.

A remark on this clonotype: The CDR3 does not close with the conserved phenylalanine or tryptophan, likely indicating a read error. The V gene is TRBV28, the J gene TRBJ2-7; D may correspond to TRBD1 or TRBD2 (5 bases each). Germline CDR1 MDHEN, CDR2 SYDVKM. This CDR3 spans 13 amino acids. CDR3 amino acids: CSSSSRGPYEQYL. The CDR3 bases are TGTTCCAGCAGTTCTAGGGGACCTTACGAGCAGTACCTC.

In regard to this clonotype: As the CDR3 is not closed by the conserved phenylalanine or tryptophan, this likely results from a read error. J is TRBJ2-3 and V is TRBV5-1, with D unclear. V was trimmed by 0 bases and J by 8 bases, leaving 16 bases between them. Germline loops: CDR1 SGHRS, CDR2 YFSETQ. This CDR3 has 15 amino acids. In DNA, the CDR3 is TGCGCCAGCAGCTTGGAGACGCCCAGCCTTAGTACGCAGTATCTT. Protein product: CASSLETPSLSTQYL.

Comment on this clonotype: This may arise from a read error, as a much more abundant clone is one base away. The chain links TRBV28 to TRBJ1-3, with D maybe TRBD1 (6 bases). V lost 5 bases, J lost 0 bases, and 11 bases lay in between. Germline CDR1 MDHEN, CDR2 SYDVKM. The CDR3 is 15 amino acids. The CDR3 DNA is TGTGCCAGCAGTCTGGGACATAGCTCTGGAAACACCATATATTTT. This sequence encodes CASSLGHSSGNTIYF.

The V and J genes are TRBV12-3 or TRBV12-4 and TRBJ1-1, with D perhaps matching TRBD1 (5 bases). The CDR3 covers 13 residues. V shed 4 bases and J shed 4 bases, with 10 bases lying between them. CDR3 nucleotides: TGTGCCAGCAGTTACAGGATGAGCACTGAAGCTTTCTTT. Its translation: CASSYRMSTEAFF.

This clonotype was recorded many times. The rearrangement joins TRBV5-1 to TRBJ1-1; no clear D gene. The germline V gene has CDR1 SGHRS and CDR2 YFSETQ. V dropped 1 base and J dropped 1 base, with 5 bases sitting between them. The CDR3 runs 13 residues. Here the CDR3 reads CASSLMRNTEAFF. Here the CDR3 DNA reads TGCGCCAGCAGCTTGATGAGGAACACTGAAGCTTTCTTT.

This chain uses TRBV7-2 with TRBJ2-7; 7 positions match TRBD1. In germline, CDR1 is SGHTA, CDR2 FQGNSA. V lost 7 bases to trimming and J lost 9 bases; unmatched junction nucleotides: 24. There are 17 residues in the CDR3. CDR3: CASTPLPSTGLKRGQYF. The CDR3 DNA reads as TGTGCCAGCACTCCGCTTCCCTCGACAGGGCTGAAGAGGGGGCAGTACTTC.

With respect to this clonotype: The junction departs from germline at one end; a sequencing error may be responsible. The chain is built from TRBV2 and TRBJ2-1; maybe TRBD2 (5 bases). The V gene's germline CDR1 is SNHLY and CDR2 FYNNEI. This CDR3 contains 15 residues. CDR3 nucleotide sequence: TGTGCCAGGAAATTAGTCTCGGGGAACTACAATGAGCAGTCCTTC. Translating gives CARKLVSGNYNEQSF.

This clonotype was detected many times. This chain links TRBV11-2 with TRBJ2-1; D may be TRBD2 (5 bases). The germline gives CDR1 SGHAT, CDR2 FQNNGV. The CDR3 runs to 13 residues. Trimming shortened V by 4 bases and J by 6 bases, and 10 bases separated the two germline ends. CDR3 loop: CASSYERGNEQFF. CDR3 DNA sequence: TGTGCCAGCAGCTACGAACGGGGCAATGAGCAGTTCTTC.

This clonotype occurred once. A much larger clone differs by one base, so this may be a read error. The V call is TRBV6-1, the J call TRBJ1-6, with D unresolved. Looked up from germline, CDR1 is MNHNS and CDR2 is SASEGT. V was cut by 3 bases and J by 8 bases, with 2 bases left in between. The CDR3 totals 11 residues. The CDR3 protein is CASSEDSPLHF. In DNA, the CDR3 is TGTGCCAGCAGTGAGGATTCACCCCTCCACTTT.

To note about this clonotype: This probably arose from a read error, given a far larger clone one base away. This chain links TRBV7-2 with TRBJ1-1; D call uncertain. The CDR3 loop spans 13 amino acids. In germline, CDR1 is SGHTA, CDR2 FQGNSA. CDR3 sequence (DNA): TGTGTCAGCAGCTTCACGGGGTTAACTGAAGCTTTCTTT. Translated, it gives CVSSFTGLTEAFF.

This clonotype was detected ten times or more. The chain couples TRBV29-1 to TRBJ1-1; the match to TRBD1 covers 8 bases. There are 13 residues in the CDR3. CDR1 and CDR2 from the germline V gene are SQVTM and ANQGSEA. V lost 8 bases and J lost 7; bases outside the gene matches: 12. The DNA of the CDR3 is TGCAGCACCACACCCCAGGGGGCTTTTGAAGCTTTCTTT. As protein: CSTTPQGAFEAFF.

The count of this clonotype is one. With a far larger clone one base away, a read error is the likely cause. The chain joins TRBV11-1 to TRBJ2-1; no definite D call. Germline CDR1 SGHAT, CDR2 FQDESV (reference sequence). The CDR3 loop spans 13 amino acids. Trimming cost V 4 bases and J 2 bases, with 6 bases left between them. The CDR3 DNA sequence: TGTGCCAGCAGCTGGGCCCCCTACAATGAGCAGTTCTTC. Protein sequence: CASSWAPYNEQFF. The full variable domain, in which reference TRBV11-1 and TRBJ2-1 provide the parts outside the CDR3, is EAEVAQSPRYKITEKSQAVAFWCDPISGHATLYWYRQILGQGPELLVQFQDESVVDDSQLPKDRFSAERLKGVDSTLKIQPAELGDSAMYLCASSWAPYNEQFFGPGTRLTVL.

This clonotype was detected once. This may be a read error, as it is one base from a much larger clone. The CDR3 does not end in the conserved phenylalanine or tryptophan, so this is likely a read error. The V gene is TRBV12-3 or TRBV12-4, the J gene TRBJ1-1; maybe TRBD1 (5 bases). The CDR3 runs to 13 residues. V was clipped by 3 bases and J by 5 bases, with 10 bases between them. CDR3 DNA: TGTGCCAGCAGTTTGAGGGGCTGGACTGAAGCTTTCCTT. It yields the protein CASSLRGWTEAFL.

As regards this clonotype: A much bigger clone sits one base away, suggesting this may be a read error. J is TRBJ2-1 and V is TRBV15, with D tentatively TRBD2 (5 bases). The CDR3 is 15 amino acids. CDR1 and CDR2 (germline): LNHNV, YYDKDF (reference sequence). CDR3 DNA sequence: TGTGCCACCAGCAGAGCCCTGGACTCCTACAATGAGCAGCTCTTC. Translated: CATSRALDSYNEQLF.